This TCR beta chain derives from a study of T-cell memory formation after mild COVID-19 (dated by TCRdb to 2020 to 2022). At the level of the whole study: Most TCR sequence clusters were specific to one of the two donors. Longitudinal TCRalpha and TCRbeta repertoire sequencing tracked T-cell clones expanding and contracting after mild COVID-19 in two donors. Two young, previously healthy adult volunteers made up the cohort, one male and one female.

TCRdb shows the sequencer as Illumina NovaSeq 6000. TCRalpha and TCRbeta cDNA libraries were built by 5'RACE with constant-segment primers, adding sample barcodes and unique molecular identifiers. Trizol reagent was used to extract RNA from every sample. Libraries were amplified in two PCR steps, with a second sample barcode and Illumina TruSeq adapters added in the second step. Sequencing of libraries was performed on an Illumina NovaSeq with 2 x 150 bp paired-end reads. From the authors' description of their analysis: With migec v1.2.7, reads were demultiplexed and then collapsed into UMI-guided consensus sequences. With mixcr v2.1.11, UMI consensuses were aligned to TRA and TRB V and J templates and assembled into clonotypes. A clonotype was counted as expanded or contracted only when both edgeR and NoisET called the clonotype significant, with the noise models trained on biological replicates. edgeR calls used a false discovery rate-adjusted p below 0.01 and a log2 fold-change threshold of 1. As an exploratory analysis of dynamics, max-normalized trajectories of the 1000 most abundant clonotypes were examined with PCA combined with hierarchical clustering. Separately sequenced CD4+ and CD8+ repertoires were used to assign the CD4 or CD8 phenotype of responding clones. TCRdb itself trimmed the public reads at Q25 with fastp, ran MiXCR and retained productive beta chains. Under each unique CDR3 protein, matching rows form one entry showing the most common genes and DNA. The V and J calls and clone size are TCRdb's, not the authors'. Counted in this sample were fewer than 50,000 distinct CDR3 sequences; around 7.2% of them appeared once. The biggest ten clones account for roughly 1.4% of the sample.

Trimming leaves V shorter by 7 bases and J shorter by 5 bases, with the junction holding 8 bases beyond the gene matches. Based on the germline V gene, the CDR1 and CDR2 sequences are SQVTM and ANQGSEA. Reading from cysteine to phenylalanine, the CDR3 counts 13 amino acids. CDR3 DNA is the only sequence kept; it has 39 bases, read in frame from the first base. Study-level results and caveats: Balanced CD4/CD8 phenotypes were observed for clones contracting from day 15 to 85, whereas a bias towards CD4+ was observed for a second wave of clones expanding from day 15 to 37. The detection of some responding clones in pre-infection memory suggests that pre-existing cross-reactive memory T cells joined the SARS-CoV-2 response. Contracting CD4+ clones appeared mostly in the CM and EM memory subsets, whereas CD8+ clones were enriched in EMRA. The study covered only a couple of mild cases, and larger cohorts including severe cases with pre-infection samples were considered necessary. The second-wave clones that peaked on day 37 were not confirmed to be SARS-CoV-2 specific.

This clonotype is a singleton in its sample. Its recognized antigen is unknown. Per-base quality was not reported, and no clone a single base away is much larger than it. On its own, one read is weak support. PBMCs were isolated by Ficoll-Paque density gradient centrifugation. The chain uses TRBV29-1 and TRBJ1-2, with 9 junctional bases fitting TRBD1. Sequencing used PBMCs or a T cell subset sorted from them (not recorded which). This receptor was identified in a man aged 18 to 30 who had mild COVID-19 (a few samples of this study predate the infection). The sample titles of this study are shuffled in the database, so cell type and time point are left out; the donor was told from shared clones. The DNA sequence reads TGCAGCGCCCTCGGGACAGGGTGGTATGGCTACACCTTC. Translated, this is CSALGTGWYGYTF. With the rest looked up from the reference TRBV29-1 and TRBJ1-2 genes rather than sequenced, the full variable domain is SAVISQKPSRDICQRGTSLTIQCQVDSQVTMMFWYRQQPGQSLTLIATANQGSEATYESGFVIDKFPISRPNLTFSTLTVSNMSPEDSSIYLCSALGTGWYGYTFGSGTRLTVV.